The next 29 T cell receptor beta chains were all read from a single sample in a study of glioma-infiltrating T cells. Amplification of TCR alpha and beta CDR3 regions from RNA used iRepertoire nested multiplex PCR. One entry per CDR3 protein, called by TCRdb with MiXCR from the multiplex PCR reads. The sample shows around 190,000 distinct CDR3 sequences, about 32% of them seen only once. Sample: glioma tissue, nonneoplastic brain tissue, or PBMCs (not recorded which). The source of these receptors is a human donor with low-grade glioma or glioblastoma, undergoing nonglioma brain surgery, or in good health (not recorded which).

The gene calls are TRBV6-5 and TRBJ1-1, with 7 nucleotides matching TRBD1. V was clipped by 5 bases and J by 2 bases; unmatched bases: 8. CDR1 and CDR2 from the germline V gene are MNHEY and SVGAGI. The CDR3 spans 15 residues. The CDR3 nucleotides are TGTGCCAGCAGTGAGATCAGGGGGGTAAACACTGAAGCTTTCTTT. This sequence encodes CASSEIRGVNTEAFF.

A note on this clonotype: A clone one base away is much larger, so this may be a read error. This chain uses TRBV2 with TRBJ2-3, with 9 bases aligning to TRBD2. This CDR3 has 14 residues. Germline loops: CDR1 SNHLY, CDR2 FYNNEI. CDR3 amino acids: CASRVTSGQDKQYF. The DNA of the CDR3 is TGTGCCTCCAGGGTGACTAGCGGCCAAGATAAGCAGTATTTT.

As to this clonotype: Possible read error: a much larger clone is one base away. The chain carries TRBV7-2 and TRBJ2-5; 8 nucleotides line up with TRBD2. The germline V gene has CDR1 SGHTA and CDR2 FQGNSA. The CDR3 totals 17 residues. The CDR3 spells CASSFYLSGASQETEYF. CDR3 nucleotides: TGTGCCAGCAGCTTCTATCTTAGCGGGGCTAGCCAAGAGACCGAGTACTTC.

The chain is built from TRBV9 and TRBJ2-3, with TRBD2 matching over 8 bases. The J segment lost 0 bases and the V segment lost 1 base, leaving 4 bases of the junction unmatched. The CDR3 totals 16 residues. Germline V gene sequence: CDR1 SGDLS, CDR2 YYNGEE. Here the CDR3 reads CASSVTRTSSTDTQYF. In DNA form, the CDR3 reads TGTGCCAGCAGCGTAACAAGGACTAGCAGCACAGATACGCAGTATTTT.

There are many counts of this clonotype. The J gene is TRBJ1-6, the V gene TRBV18, with TRBD1 matching over 11 bases. This CDR3 contains 16 residues. V trimming: 3 bases; J trimming: 6 bases; junction bases outside the gene matches: 4. The germline V gene encodes CDR1 KGHSH and CDR2 LQKENI. DNA of the CDR3: TGTGCCAGCTCACCCGGACAGGGGGCGACTAATTCACCCCTCCACTTT. This encodes CASSPGQGATNSPLHF.

The CDR3 sequence: CASSSPGGAEQFF. The CDR3, as DNA: TGTGCCAGCAGTTCTCCTGGCGGTGCTGAGCAGTTCTTC. The V call is TRBV6-5, the J call TRBJ2-1; D unclear. V lost 4 bases and J lost 9, with 13 bases in between. CDR1 and CDR2 (germline): MNHEY, SVGAGI. CDR3 length equals 13 residues.

The chain couples TRBV5-1 to TRBJ1-1; no clear D. Germline lookup yields CDR1 SGHRS and CDR2 YFSETQ. The CDR3 covers 17 residues. Trimming removed 2 bases at V and 14 bases at J, with 31 bases between. The CDR3 DNA reads TGCGCCAGCAGCTTAACTCCTAGCGGGAGCTCCTACAATGAGCAGTTCTTT. Amino acids: CASSLTPSGSSYNEQFF.

The sample holds many counts of this clonotype. This chain uses TRBV19 with TRBJ2-1; D might be TRBD1 (6 bases). Germline V lookup: CDR1 LNHDA, CDR2 SQIVND (reference sequence). The V and J ends lost 1 base and 0 bases respectively, with 10 bases between them. The CDR3 sequence is 16 residues long. CDR3 in amino acids: CASSIGSGDSYNEQFF. The CDR3 coding sequence is TGTGCCAGTAGTATAGGTTCAGGGGACTCCTACAATGAGCAGTTCTTC.

The gene calls are TRBV13 and TRBJ2-3; 9 bases map to TRBD1. This CDR3 is built from 15 residues. Germline V gene lookup returns CDR1 PRHDT and CDR2 FYEKMQ (reference sequence). V lost 5 bases to trimming and J lost 3 bases; unmatched junction nucleotides: 6. The CDR3 sequence: CASSRRTGVTDTQYF. In nucleotides, the CDR3 is TGTGCCAGCAGCCGCCGGACAGGGGTAACAGATACGCAGTATTTT.

This clonotype showed up many times. The V gene is TRBV12-3 or TRBV12-4, the J gene TRBJ2-5; 7 bases fit TRBD2. Germline trimming cut 6 bases from V and 4 bases from J; bases unmatched to any gene: 8. The CDR3 has 14 amino acids. The chain's CDR3 is CASSQERDGETQYF. The CDR3 DNA follows: TGTGCCAGCAGCCAAGAGCGGGACGGAGAGACCCAGTACTTC.

The chain uses TRBV5-1 and TRBJ2-1, with D maybe TRBD2 (5 bases). The CDR3 extends over 15 amino acids. V lost 5 bases to trimming and J lost 0 bases, with 12 bases between them. Germline CDR1 reads SGHRS; CDR2 reads YFSETQ. CDR3 protein: CASRIDGSSYNEQFF. As DNA, the CDR3 is TGCGCCAGCAGAATTGATGGGAGCTCCTACAATGAGCAGTTCTTC.

This clonotype showed up many times. The V gene is TRBV12-3 or TRBV12-4, the J gene TRBJ1-6; D is perhaps TRBD1 (6 bases). The CDR3 is made up of 14 amino acids. The germline V and J ends were trimmed by 4 bases and 5 bases, with 9 bases remaining between them. The CDR3 nucleotides read TGTGCCAGCAGTTCCAAGGGGGATAATTCACCCCTCCACTTT. Its translation: CASSSKGDNSPLHF.

This clonotype has at least ten counts. CDR3 residues: CASSGPGLNANYGYTF. CDR3 coding DNA: TGTGCCAGCAGTGGGCCGGGTCTAAATGCTAACTATGGCTACACCTTC. The chain combines TRBV28 with TRBJ1-2; no reliable D call. The CDR3 has 16 residues. V lost 5 bases, J lost 0 bases, and 16 bases lay in between. The germline CDR1 and CDR2 sequences are MDHEN and SYDVKM.

This clonotype was seen just once. The CDR3 does not close with the conserved phenylalanine or tryptophan, likely indicating a read error. The V call is TRBV28, the J call TRBJ1-2, with a tentative D call TRBD1 (5 bases). Germline CDR1 is MDHEN and CDR2 is SYDVKM. Trimming stripped 8 bases from V and 4 bases from J, with 11 bases between. This CDR3 is 12 amino acids long. The CDR3 region is CASGSTAYGYTL. CDR3 DNA: TGTGCCAGCGGTTCGACAGCCTATGGCTACACCCTC.

In its sample, this clonotype was seen many times. V usage is TRBV20-1 and J usage is TRBJ2-1, with 7 bases matching TRBD2. After removal of 0 bases from V and 4 bases from J, the junction contained 9 bases not matched to a gene. The germline gives CDR1 DFQATT, CDR2 SNEGSKA (reference sequence). CDR3 length equals 16 residues. CDR3 loop: CSARDLGEGRYNEQFF. DNA for the CDR3: TGCAGTGCTAGAGATCTGGGGGAGGGCCGGTACAATGAGCAGTTCTTC.

This clonotype came up many times. The chain joins TRBV6-6 to TRBJ2-7; D ambiguous. This CDR3 region has 13 residues. Trimming stripped 2 bases from V and 4 bases from J, with 9 bases between. The germline gives CDR1 MNHNY, CDR2 SVGAGI (reference sequence). The DNA for the CDR3 is TGTGCCAGCAGTTACCAGCGACTTTACGAGCAGTACTTC. This sequence encodes CASSYQRLYEQYF.

In this sample, this clonotype turned up many times. The genes are TRBV6-1 and TRBJ2-3, with a weak D call TRBD2 (6 bases). Germline CDR1 is MNHNS and CDR2 is SASEGT. This CDR3 is 16 amino acids long. V was clipped by 4 bases and J by 5 bases, with 19 bases between them. In DNA, the CDR3 is TGTGCCAGCAGTGCCCTTAGAGCGCCGGGAGAAGATACGCAGTATTTT. This encodes CASSALRAPGEDTQYF.

This clonotype came up many times. The chain is built from TRBV6-9 and TRBJ2-7, with 11 nucleotides matching TRBD1. Germline V gene data show CDR1 as MNHGY and CDR2 as SVAAGI. CDR3 length equals 15 residues. With 4 bases clipped from V and 5 bases from J, the junction kept 7 bases outside the gene matches. In DNA, the CDR3 is TGTGCCAGCAGTTGCCCGGGACAGGGGGGTGACGAGCAGTACTTC. This gives the protein CASSCPGQGGDEQYF.

For this clonotype: One base away lies a much larger clone, so this may be a sequencing read error. The J gene is TRBJ2-7, the V gene TRBV4-1, with D possibly being TRBD1 (6 bases). The V end was cut by 4 bases, the J end by 6 bases, with 28 bases between. Germline values: CDR1 MGHRA, CDR2 YSYEKL. This CDR3 region has 18 residues. The CDR3 loop reads CASSRRTGTWERVAEQYF. CDR3 DNA sequence: TGCGCCAGCAGCCGCCGAACCGGGACATGGGAAAGGGTCGCCGAGCAGTACTTC.

The V call is TRBV19, the J call TRBJ2-7, with a tentative D call TRBD1 (7 bases). This CDR3 contains 13 residues. Trimming took off 6 bases at V and 1 base at J, with 10 bases between the two ends. CDR1 and CDR2 from the germline V gene are LNHDA and SQIVND (reference sequence). In DNA form, the CDR3 reads TGTGCCAGTAGCGCAGGGGGGTCCTACGAGCAGTACTTC. This codes for CASSAGGSYEQYF.

This clonotype was counted a few times. The chain has TRBV5-1 and TRBJ1-2, with no clear D. Trimming removed 0 bases from V and 0 bases from J, with 6 bases in between. Germline CDR1 is SGHRS and CDR2 is YFSETQ. The CDR3 is 14 amino acids. The CDR3 coding sequence is TGCGCCAGCAGCTTGGTCTCAGCTAACTATGGCTACACCTTC. Amino acids: CASSLVSANYGYTF.

The table lists this clonotype with many counts. The gene calls are TRBV6-1 and TRBJ1-5; D is unclear. Trimming shortened V by 6 bases and J by 3 bases, and 9 bases separated the two germline ends. The length of the CDR3 is 13 residues. Germline assignment: CDR1 MNHNS and CDR2 SASEGT. The CDR3 DNA reads TGTGCCAGCAGAGGCAACCACAATCAGCCCCAGCATTTT. It specifies CASRGNHNQPQHF.

On this clonotype: A clone one base away is much larger, so this may be a read error. As DNA, the CDR3 is TGTGCCAGCAGCTTAGCTGGAGGACGTAACTATGGCTACACCTTC. This encodes CASSLAGGRNYGYTF. The V call is TRBV7-9, the J call TRBJ1-2; the D is unclear. Germline V CDR1 and CDR2: SEHNR, FQNEAQ (reference sequence). V was cut by 0 bases and J by 1 base, with 9 bases left in between. The CDR3 has 15 amino acids. Full variable domain (remainder filled in from reference TRBV7-9 and TRBJ1-2): DTGVSQNPRHKITKRGQNVTFRCDPISEHNRLYWYRQTLGQGPEFLTYFQNEAQLEKSRLLSDRFSAERPKGSFSTLEIQRTEQGDSAMYLCASSLAGGRNYGYTFGSGTRLTVV.

This clonotype has only a few counts. The chain uses TRBV12-3 or TRBV12-4 and TRBJ2-5; D uncertain. The CDR3 covers 15 residues. Trimming pared 0 bases from V and 2 bases from J, leaving 10 bases between. DNA of the CDR3: TGTGCCAGCAGTTTAGCGCTGGCCGGACAAGAGACCCAGTACTTC. Its translation: CASSLALAGQETQYF.

This clonotype was counted many times. The chain carries TRBV18 and TRBJ2-6, with D unresolved. This CDR3 is 15 amino acids long. V was shortened by 2 bases and J by 0 bases, with 5 bases between the two germline ends. Per the germline V gene, CDR1 is KGHSH and CDR2 is LQKENI. CDR3 loop: CASSPGNSGANVLTF. CDR3 coding DNA: TGTGCCAGCTCACCAGGAAACTCTGGGGCCAACGTCCTGACTTTC.

The chain has TRBV12-3 or TRBV12-4 and TRBJ2-3; the D is unclear. The CDR3 consists of 15 residues. V was shortened by 2 bases and J by 2 bases, with 11 bases between the two germline ends. CDR3 DNA: TGTGCCAGCAGTTTAAAAAGGGTCCCCACAGATACGCAGTATTTT. Its protein product is CASSLKRVPTDTQYF.

A few counts support this clonotype. The chain recombines TRBV4-3 with TRBJ2-1; TRBD2 matches at 10 bases. The CDR3 has 15 residues. V was pared by 1 base and J by 5 bases, with 2 bases of the junction left unmatched. Per germline, CDR1 LGHNA and CDR2 YSLEER. The CDR3 region has the DNA TGCGCCAGCAGCCAAGGGACTAGCGGTAACAATGAGCAGTTCTTC. Translation: CASSQGTSGNNEQFF.

Comments on this clonotype: One end of the junction does not line up with germline, which may come from a read error. The rearrangement joins TRBV6-2 or TRBV6-3 to TRBJ1-6, with TRBD1 matching over 9 bases. Germline CDR1 and CDR2: MNHEY and SVGEGT. This CDR3 is 16 amino acids long. CDR3 in DNA: TGTGCCAGCAGCCACCGCCGGGACAGGGATCGGTCACACCTCCACTTT. Translating it yields CASSHRRDRDRSHLHF.

Ten or more counts support this clonotype. The chain links TRBV6-2 or TRBV6-3 to TRBJ2-4; 7 bases match TRBD2. The CDR3 contains 15 residues. The V gene end was trimmed by 5 bases and the J gene end by 8 bases; junction bases not matched to a gene: 12. Germline assignment: CDR1 MNHEY and CDR2 SVGEGT. The CDR3 is CASSGLSGDYDIQYF. CDR3 nucleotides: TGTGCCAGCAGTGGTCTTTCGGGGGACTATGACATTCAGTACTTC.